This T cell receptor beta chain came from a study of shared clonotypes between healthy human individuals (dated by TCRdb to about 2020). Concerning the study at large: Three men and a couple of women, aged 18 to 49 years, made up the cohort. To estimate repertoire size and how much clonotype sharing occurs between individuals, the study deeply sequenced the blood TCR repertoires of five healthy adults. Libraries were prepared and TCR repertoires were sequenced by different laboratories using diverse techniques, in order to increase sequencing depth and limit assay-specific biases. Leukapheresis yielded between about 0.8 and 9.5 billion PBMCs per donor. The paper as a whole reports these results and caveats: Sampling was restricted to blood, and TCR repertoires in tissue are likely to differ from TCR repertoires in blood. Because the study included a small number of donors, the genetic and exposure-history diversity represented was limited. Pairwise subsampling indicated that sequencing depth was expected to affect the degree of clonotype sharing among donors.

The donors were healthy, HIV-negative adults with no recently reported acute infections or vaccinations. All donors were Caucasian adults living in Nashville, Tennessee, USA. For unsorted samples, roughly 90 million PBMCs were counted, and genomic DNA was extracted using the QIAamp DNA Blood Mini kit. Blood was obtained by leukapheresis, after which PBMCs were separated by Ficoll-Histopaque density gradient centrifugation and cryopreserved in liquid nitrogen vapor phase. Looking up the germline V gene yields CDR1 LGHNA and CDR2 YSLEER. The germline ends are 10 bases apart after V is trimmed by 1 base and J by 1 base. Its CDR3 holds 16 amino acids, cysteine through phenylalanine. Left in the record is the CDR3 DNA by itself, 48 bases read in frame from the first base. Worth noting for this clone: The antigen it binds to is not known. There are no base qualities to consult, and no much larger clone falls within one base.

Using the deep immunoSEQ assay, TCR CDR3 regions were amplified from genomic DNA by multiplex PCR. Extracted genomic DNA from each cell subset was distributed evenly across all wells of several immunoSEQ 96-well plates, and each plate was treated as a replicate. For unsorted PBMC, each replicate PCR was loaded with about 280 ng genomic DNA, equivalent to 25,000 to 35,000 T cell genomes. Genomic DNA from unsorted PBMC was sequenced over ten immunoSEQ deep assay plates. The purified libraries were quantified using a Qubit 3.0 fluorometer, sized with a Bioanalyzer 2100, and then quantified again using the KAPA Library Quantification kit. A separate single-read 150-cycle Illumina NextSeq 550 flow cell was used to sequence each immunoSEQ 96-well plate. The original pipeline was this. Because only junctional sequences without quality scores were contained in the immunoSEQ output, filtering matching that applied to full-length reads could not be performed. Sequences were annotated with PyIR, a Python wrapper for IgBLAST v1.9, using IMGT germline references to assign V/J genes and CDR3. Reads with weak V/J assignments (E-value above 1e-6), missing CDR3, stop codons, out-of-frame junctions, or ambiguous translated residues were removed. V3J clonotypes were defined by identical inferred V gene, J gene, and CDR3 amino acid sequence. Percentage overlap between repertoires was calculated by dividing the number of shared unique clonotypes by the size of the smaller repertoire. Repertoire richness was assessed with RTK rarefaction, the Chao1 estimator, and Recon v2.1 estimates of unobserved clonotypes. TCRdb's version of the immuneACCESS table is confined to in-frame rearrangements and falls short of the full clone set. An unresolved V gene accounts for under half of the shortfall where checked; the remainder is of unknown origin. Clone size and the V and J calls come from that table; the DNA yielded D and trimming. For this sample the table gives some 480,000 clones, of which around three quarters were detected only once. Approximately 12% of the sample rests with the top ten.

This sequence was found in a woman aged 35 to 49 in good health. Some clones in this sample may be carry-over from other donors' samples. Sequences were obtained from PBMCs. The receptor chain draws on TRBV4-3 and TRBJ2-2; possibly the D gene is TRBD2, per 5 matching bases. The CDR3: CASSQVLGENTGELFF. DNA sequence: TGCGCCAGCAGCCAAGTTCTGGGAGAGAACACCGGGGAGCTGTTTTTT.